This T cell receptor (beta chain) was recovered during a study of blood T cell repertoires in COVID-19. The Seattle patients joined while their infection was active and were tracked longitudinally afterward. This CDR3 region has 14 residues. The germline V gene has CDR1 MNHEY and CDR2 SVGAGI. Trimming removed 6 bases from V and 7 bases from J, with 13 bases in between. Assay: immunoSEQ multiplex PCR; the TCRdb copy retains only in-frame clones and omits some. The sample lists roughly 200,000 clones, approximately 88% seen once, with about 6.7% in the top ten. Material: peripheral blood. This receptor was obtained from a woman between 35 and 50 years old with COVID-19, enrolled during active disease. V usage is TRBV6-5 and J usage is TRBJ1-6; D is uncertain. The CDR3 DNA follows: TGTGCCAGCAGGAGGGAGCAAAGCAATTCACCCCTCCACTTT. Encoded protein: CASRREQSNSPLHF.